This T cell receptor beta chain emerged from a study of cytomegalovirus exposure and HLA in healthy donors (dated by TCRdb to the late 2010s). The study in broad terms: According to an earlier analysis of a few hundred of the donors, some 180 million T cells yielded roughly 110 million unique TCR beta sequences and about 300 Gb of sequence data. To study patterns of TCR occurrence, a later analysis re-analyzed previously published TCR beta repertoires from under 750 donors and added high-resolution HLA genotyping. An earlier analysis of 587 of the donors applied high-throughput TCR beta sequencing to assess whether each TCR beta V gene segment acted as functional or pseudogenic. In the later analysis, no new phenotypic data were used to find candidate immune exposures; instead, reliance was placed on TCR beta sequences and their occurrence across donors. Alongside the repertoire data, information on donor age, sex, ethnicity and CMV serostatus was compiled. Among some 400 genotyped donors of the cohort, an average of around 250,000 unique TCR beta nucleotide sequences was sequenced per donor, of which roughly 18% were non-productive. The aim of the study was to test whether cataloging public T cell receptors could identify signatures of past pathogen exposure. Both class I and class II loci were covered by HLA typing, at four-digit resolution. Every repertoire in the discovery cohort had been generated on one and the same sequencing platform. About 280 gigabases of sequencing data and approximately 91 million unique TCR sequences made up an early release that covered around 640 HLA-typed donors. Genome-wide SNP genotypes for about 65% of the 666 donors were used in a later genetic analysis, which treated that subset as a discovery cohort. The number of typed donors differed by locus: about 629-630 for A, B, C, DRB1 and DQB1; 522 for DQA1; 606 for DPA1; and about 450 for DPB1. The study combined high-throughput TCR immunosequencing, statistical association of individual TCRs with disease status, and machine learning to predict cytomegalovirus infection status. In addition to the first cohort of approximately 650 subjects, a separate validation cohort of over 90 different subjects was used. Of the 300 to 500 genotyped donors, 75% to 85% were placed in the genetic ancestry cluster associated with self-reported Caucasian donors. Roughly 5 DR-DQ haplotypes were handled as single units for association and clustering, since linkage in the cohort was strong. The study profiled the T cell repertoires of fewer than 850 subjects by immunosequencing and related them to cytomegalovirus serostatus. Study-wide conclusions, independent of this receptor: Some IMGT-functional V segments, including TRBV6-2 and TRBV6-3, could not be told apart with the 87-base-pair reads, so those segments were excluded. Linkage disequilibrium might explain the correlated functional status among segregating V segments, but an unknown experimental factor could not be ruled out. According to a later analysis, parvovirus B19, influenza, CMV and Epstein-Barr virus appeared linked to several top co-occurrence clusters. When HLA alleles, especially DR and DQ, strongly co-occurred, attributing TCR associations to individual alleles was difficult. Presence/absence analyses assumed roughly uniform sequencing depth across donors, an assumption that may not hold. Across donors, most TCR sequences were observed very rarely, whereas some public TCRs were present in many individuals. The sequencing pipeline was judged likely to have produced a cluster of highly shared sequence variants as a technical artifact. Because some donors lacked HLA typing at each locus, the association tests relied only on the typed subset. A later genetic analysis reported fewer N-insertions in productive TCRs among donors in an Asian-associated ancestry cluster than the roughly 670-donor mean. In vitro tests confirmed that three of the cytomegalovirus-associated TCR beta chains recognize cytomegalovirus antigens. Because counts were too low, under 20 rarely observed V segments, including chromosome 9 orphons, were left out of the earlier analysis of approximately 580 of the donors. In a later genetic analysis, a missense DCLRE1C variant was associated with V-gene and J-gene trimming of TCR beta chains, and the association was replicated in an independent cohort. According to the authors, the approach could potentially be generalized to other disease states and immunological phenotypes. The only immune exposure information available for the cohort was CMV serostatus. At a false discovery rate of 0.05, a later analysis linked 16,951 TCR beta sequences to specific HLA alleles. In a later analysis, the rate of TCR association differed among HLA loci, with DRB1 alleles having the most associated TCRs and HLA-C alleles having the fewest. Compared with equally common non-associated chains, HLA-associated TCR beta chains in a later analysis were more clonally expanded and had lower generation probabilities. A further reported finding was that TCR beta sequences accurately predicted the HLA-A and HLA-B alleles for most subjects in the first cohort. In this cohort, only TCR beta chains were sequenced, and detectable features were limited by the absence of alpha or paired-chain data. In an earlier analysis of around 500 of the donors, most TCR beta V segments appeared in productive rearrangements about 87% or about 30% of the time, broadly matching IMGT annotations. In both the original and validation cohorts, the classifier was reported to diagnose cytomegalovirus status with high specificity and sensitivity. A total of 150 or so TCR beta chains were listed by the study as associated with cytomegalovirus. In a later analysis, most CMV-associated TCR beta chains were found to appear HLA-restricted, with HLA associations seemingly driven largely by CMV exposure.

The cohort comprised 710 or so healthy bone marrow donors. All cohort members were sampled while nominally healthy, although unrecorded immune exposures were likely present. The donor was CMV seronegative and was included in the group of over 300 seronegative cohort members. Each donor provided a peripheral blood sample, and peripheral blood mononuclear cells were used for TCR beta sequencing. The Qiagen DNeasy Blood Extraction Kit was used to extract genomic DNA from the blood cell samples. As concerns this clone: Its antigen is not yet known. Qualities for individual bases were not recorded, and no much larger clone is one base off.

V is cut back by 1 base and J by 0 bases, with 2 bases in the junction unmatched. The CDR3 has 16 amino acids, counting the end cysteine and phenylalanine. The only DNA kept is the CDR3, 48 bases in frame from the first base. In the germline V gene, CDR1 corresponds to MDHEN and CDR2 to SYDVKM. The library was made by the immunoSEQ multiplex PCR assay. The multiplex PCR relied on a mix of 60 forward primers for TCR Vbeta segments and 13 reverse primers for TCR Jbeta segments. Amplification of the CDR3 region of rearranged TCR beta genes was performed with a multiplex PCR assay on genomic DNA. On the Illumina HiSeq System, the amplified TCR beta libraries were sequenced as 87-base-pair reads. The study's own analysis went as follows. In a later analysis, some 80 million unique TCR beta chains were counted across the 650 to 750 repertoires, and around 10 million of these chains were shared by at least two donors. Raw reads were error-corrected and collapsed into unique sequences with a nearest-neighbor algorithm that merged closely related sequences to remove PCR and sequencing errors. To assign V, D and J gene segments, CDR3 sequences were aligned to IMGT reference sequences. For a sequence to be retained, a match of at least six nucleotides was required to both a V gene segment and a J gene segment. A rearrangement counted as productive if the CDR3 had no stop codons and remained in frame with V and J, and every other rearrangement counted as non-productive. Following IMGT convention, CDR3 was defined as the stretch from the second conserved V-encoded cysteine to the conserved J-encoded phenylalanine. In an earlier analysis of more than 550 of the donors, sequences lacking an unambiguous match to a single V gene segment were excluded. An earlier analysis of several hundred of the donors called V segments functional above 56.7% productive rearrangements and segregating when the between-donor standard deviation exceeded 5%. To diagnose cytomegalovirus status from the catalog of TCR beta chain sequences, a statistical classification framework was built. A later analysis assigned V and J genes by comparing TCR nucleotide sequences with IMGT/GENE-DB human TR gene sequences. The TCRdist pipeline was used in a later analysis to assign CDR3 sequences and most-parsimonious VDJ recombination scenarios. In a later analysis, every TCR beta chain was defined by the combination of its CDR3 amino acid sequence and its V-gene family, and reads without a unique V-gene family were dropped. A later analysis removed several hundred highly shared, low-generation-probability nucleotide sequences to deal with suspected cross-contamination and a sequencing artifact. A later analysis calculated a clonal expansion index for each public chain from normalized within-repertoire ranks of inferred template counts. In a later analysis, generation probabilities were computed using a VDJ recombination model fitted to out-of-frame rearrangements, and the results were checked against IGoR. Hypergeometric tests were used in a later analysis to score TCR-TCR, TCR-HLA and TCR-CMV co-occurrence, with a repertoire-size bias correction applied to the TCR pairs. A later analysis estimated false discovery rates by permuting HLA or CMV assignments 20 times. In a later analysis, co-occurring TCRs were grouped with DBSCAN, and TCRdist sequence similarity was added when clustering was performed within HLA-allele-positive subsets. Repertoires with fewer than 30,000 or more than 120,000 public chains, plus five repertoires with anomalous nucleotide sharing, were excluded from co-occurrence clustering. This immuneACCESS table, as held by TCRdb, lists in-frame sequences with V and J called but not all clones. Of the missing ones, under half trace to an unresolved V gene in checked studies; the others have no known cause. V, J and clone size derive from that table, while D and trimming were established from the DNA sequence. The sample includes under 150,000 clones, with roughly 79% observed a single time. The ten largest clones represent about 3.4% of the sample.

The sample consisted of PBMCs. This TCR was recovered from a young man in good health and CMV-seronegative. This receptor chain uses TRBV28 and TRBJ2-2, and 7 junction bases match TRBD2. The CDR3 has the sequence CASSLYAGANTGELFF. The nucleotides are TGTGCCAGCAGTTTATATGCGGGAGCGAACACCGGGGAGCTGTTTTTT. With the rest looked up from the reference TRBV28 and TRBJ2-2 genes rather than sequenced, the full variable domain is DVKVTQSSRYLVKRTGEKVFLECVQDMDHENMFWYRQDPGLGLRLIYFSYDVKMKEKGDIPEGYSVSREKKERFSLILESASTNQTSMYLCASSLYAGANTGELFFGEGSRLTVL.